A single sample is the source of the 23 T cell receptor beta chains below, sequenced in a study of OX40 agonist ivuxolimab in advanced cancers. The protocol was immunoSEQ multiplex PCR, while the TCRdb copy is restricted to in-frame clones and leaves out a portion. The profile shows 90,000 to 100,000 clones, roughly nine tenths of them singletons. The sample in question was CD4+ or CD8+ T cells sorted from blood, obtained in a trial of the OX40 agonist ivuxolimab. Source of these receptors: an adult with an advanced solid tumor such as melanoma, head and neck, liver or kidney cancer.

The genes are TRBV6-1 and TRBJ2-7, with D perhaps matching TRBD2 (5 bases). Germline V lookup: CDR1 MNHNS, CDR2 SASEGT. Trimming left V 6 bases short and J 4 bases short, with 16 bases between. CDR3 length: 14 residues. CDR3 coding DNA: TGTGCCAGCAGAGGGAACACCCCGGGATACGAGCAGTACGTC. Translating it yields CASRGNTPGYEQYV.

The rearrangement uses TRBV4-2 and TRBJ2-3, with a possible D match to TRBD2 (5 bases). Trimming took off 4 bases at V and 6 bases at J, with 23 bases between the two ends. Looked up from germline, CDR1 is LGHNA and CDR2 is YNFKEQ. The CDR3 consists of 17 residues. The CDR3 DNA reads TGTGCCAGCAGCCTCGACCATAGTAGCGTCGGGTATGATACGCAGTATTTT. Translated, it gives CASSLDHSSVGYDTQYF.

The chain employs TRBV6-5 and TRBJ1-5; TRBD1 might be the D (6 bases). This CDR3 has 13 amino acids. The V gene's germline CDR1 is MNHEY and CDR2 SVGAGI. The V end lost 5 bases, the J end lost 8 bases, and 13 bases lay between the germline ends. The CDR3 spells CASSQQGPKPQHF. CDR3 in DNA: TGTGCCAGCAGTCAACAGGGACCTAAGCCCCAGCATTTT.

This chain uses TRBV7-2 with TRBJ1-5; tentative D call: TRBD1 (6 bases). V was pared by 2 bases and J by 7 bases, with 12 bases between. From germline, CDR1 is SGHTA and CDR2 FQGNSA. This CDR3 has 14 residues. CDR3 nucleotide sequence: TGTGCCAGCAGCTTATCCAGGGGAGGACAGCCCCAGCATTTT. It yields the protein CASSLSRGGQPQHF.

The chain couples TRBV27 to TRBJ2-7, with 7 bases matching TRBD2. This CDR3 comprises 14 residues. CDR1 and CDR2 (germline): MNHEY, SMNVEV (reference sequence). V lost 6 bases, J lost 2 bases, and 7 bases stayed unmatched. The CDR3 sequence: CASSTLAVPYEQYF. The CDR3 DNA reads TGTGCCAGCAGCACCCTAGCGGTCCCCTACGAGCAGTACTTC.

The CDR3 loop reads CASSLRGSGFNEQFF. The DNA of the CDR3 is TGTGCCAGCAGTCTTCGCGGGAGTGGTTTCAATGAGCAGTTCTTC. The chain couples TRBV7-2 to TRBJ2-1; 7 bases match TRBD2. V was pared by 6 bases and J by 6 bases, with 11 bases of the junction left unmatched. The CDR3 is made up of 15 amino acids. CDR1 is SGHTA, CDR2 FQGNSA, per germline.

The chain carries TRBV5-1 and TRBJ2-1, with 9 positions matching TRBD2. The CDR3 spans 16 residues. J gave up 3 bases and V 0 bases, and 4 bases lay outside the gene matches. In germline, CDR1 is SGHRS, CDR2 YFSETQ. The CDR3 here is CASSLGSGRHYNEQFF. The DNA of the CDR3 is TGCGCCAGCAGCTTGGGAAGCGGGAGGCACTACAATGAGCAGTTCTTC.

This clone was found a few times. J is TRBJ2-1 and V is TRBV9; D possibly corresponds to TRBD2 (5 bases). Per germline, CDR1 SGDLS and CDR2 YYNGEE. The CDR3 is 16 amino acids. V shed 0 bases and J shed 0 bases, with 10 bases lying between them. CDR3 in DNA: TGTGCCAGCAGCGTAGACGGGATGAGCTCCTACAATGAGCAGTTCTTC. Protein product: CASSVDGMSSYNEQFF.

The chain carries TRBV5-1 and TRBJ2-3, with D possibly being TRBD2 (5 bases). The ends were cut back, 4 bases at V and 6 bases at J, with 15 bases in the middle. The CDR3 runs 14 residues. Germline CDR1 is SGHRS and CDR2 is YFSETQ. The CDR3 nucleotides read TGCGCCAGCAGCCTGACTACACCGGTGGATACGCAGTATTTT. This codes for CASSLTTPVDTQYF.

The chain couples TRBV6-1 to TRBJ2-7, with D unresolved. V was clipped by 8 bases and J by 0 bases, with 11 bases between them. Germline V lookup: CDR1 MNHNS, CDR2 SASEGT. The CDR3 sequence is 13 residues long. The CDR3 here is CASGFLRSYEQYV. The CDR3 DNA sequence: TGTGCCAGCGGTTTCTTACGCTCCTACGAGCAGTACGTC.

This clone was seen once. Other DNA sequences from this sample encode an identical CDR3 as well. The chain uses TRBV29-1 and TRBJ1-2; a possible D gene is TRBD1 (5 bases). V lost 1 base and J lost 5, with 8 bases in between. CDR3 length equals 12 residues. Germline CDR1 is SQVTM and CDR2 is ANQGSEA. The CDR3 DNA follows: TGCAGCGTTGAAGGGGGCGGTTATGGCTACACCTTC. It translates to CSVEGGGYGYTF. Full variable domain (remainder filled in from reference TRBV29-1 and TRBJ1-2): SAVISQKPSRDICQRGTSLTIQCQVDSQVTMMFWYRQQPGQSLTLIATANQGSEATYESGFVIDKFPISRPNLTFSTLTVSNMSPEDSSIYLCSVEGGGYGYTFGSGTRLTVV.

The rearrangement uses TRBV6-5 and TRBJ1-5, with D unclear. CDR3 size: 15 residues. The germline CDR1 and CDR2 sequences are MNHEY and SVGAGI. Deletions cut 5 bases from V and 5 bases from J, with 16 bases between. The CDR3 DNA reads as TGTGCCAGCAGTCCGGGCCTAATCCGTCATCAGCCCCAGCATTTT. This gives the protein CASSPGLIRHQPQHF.

The rearrangement uses TRBV25-1 and TRBJ1-6, with TRBD1 as a possible D gene (5 bases). Trimming removed 0 bases at V and 7 bases at J, with 16 bases between. The length of the CDR3 is 17 residues. Germline values: CDR1 MGHDK, CDR2 SYGVNS. CDR3 bases: TGTGCCAGCAGTGAATACGGTCGGCAGGGCGGCAATTCACCCCTCCACTTT. This codes for CASSEYGRQGGNSPLHF.

The chain has TRBV30 and TRBJ2-1, with a possible D match to TRBD1 (6 bases). This CDR3 has 14 amino acids. Looked up from germline, CDR1 is GTSNPN and CDR2 is SVGIG (reference sequence). Trimming shortened V by 0 bases and J by 3 bases, and 9 bases separated the two germline ends. CDR3 coding DNA: TGTGCCTGGAGTGTAGGACAGTTCTACAATGAGCAGTTCTTC. Translation: CAWSVGQFYNEQFF.

The V gene is TRBV7-2, the J gene TRBJ2-3, with 7 bases fitting TRBD1. J gave up 4 bases and V 1 base, and 8 bases lay outside the gene matches. The CDR3 runs to 16 residues. Germline CDR1 and CDR2: SGHTA and FQGNSA. DNA for the CDR3: TGTGCCAGCAGCTTAGGACAGGGAGCCAACTCAGATACGCAGTATTTT. It translates to CASSLGQGANSDTQYF.

The chain links TRBV5-1 to TRBJ2-1, with a weak D call TRBD2 (6 bases). Trimming removed 5 bases from V and 5 bases from J, with 14 bases in between. Germline V gives CDR1 SGHRS, CDR2 YFSETQ. The CDR3 length is 14 residues. The CDR3 sequence: CASRRTEGNNEQFF. As DNA, the CDR3 is TGCGCCAGCAGGAGGACGGAGGGGAACAATGAGCAGTTCTTC. Full variable domain (remainder filled in from reference TRBV5-1 and TRBJ2-1): KAGVTQTPRYLIKTRGQQVTLSCSPISGHRSVSWYQQTPGQGLQFLFEYFSETQRNKGNFPGRFSGRQFSNSRSEMNVSTLELGDSALYLCASRRTEGNNEQFFGPGTRLTVL.

J is TRBJ1-1 and V is TRBV14; possibly TRBD1 for D (5 bases). Trimming pared 5 bases from V and 6 bases from J, leaving 13 bases between. Germline CDR1 SGHDN, CDR2 FVKESK. This CDR3 region has 13 residues. CDR3 coding DNA: TGTGCCAGCAGCAAGACACAGGACGCTGAAGCTTTCTTT. The encoded protein is CASSKTQDAEAFF.

The V call is TRBV27, the J call TRBJ1-5; D is uncertain. The CDR3 runs to 12 residues. Trimming cost V 6 bases and J 4 bases, with 7 bases left between them. Germline lookup yields CDR1 MNHEY and CDR2 SMNVEV (reference sequence). The CDR3 DNA follows: TGTGCCAGCAGGCTTGGGAATCAGCCCCAGCATTTT. Protein: CASRLGNQPQHF.

The chain couples TRBV30 to TRBJ2-4; TRBD2 agrees at 7 bases. Unmatched junction bases numbered 5, after V lost 3 bases and J lost 0 bases. The germline V gene encodes CDR1 GTSNPN and CDR2 SVGIG (reference sequence). CDR3 length: 15 amino acids. Written as DNA, the CDR3 is TGTGCCTGGAGCCCGGGACTACTAGCCAAAAACATTCAGTACTTC. Its protein is CAWSPGLLAKNIQYF.

This rearrangement joins TRBV5-1 to TRBJ2-5, with D perhaps being TRBD1 or TRBD2 (5 bases each). The V gene lost 4 bases and the J gene lost 5 bases, with 9 bases spanning the gap. This CDR3 region has 12 residues. Germline V gene data show CDR1 as SGHRS and CDR2 as YFSETQ. DNA of the CDR3: TGCGCCAGCAGCCTGGGGGAGGAGACCCAGTACTTC. It specifies CASSLGEETQYF.

The sample holds one count of this clone. V is TRBV5-8 and J is TRBJ1-1; 12 bases agree with TRBD1. With V trimmed by 4 bases and J by 11 bases, 6 bases remained unmatched. Germline V gene data show CDR1 as SGHTS and CDR2 as YDEGEE. This CDR3 is built from 13 residues. DNA for the CDR3: TGTGCCAGCAGCCAAGGGACAGGGGGCTCGGCTTTCTTT. Amino acids: CASSQGTGGSAFF.

This chain connects TRBV11-2 to TRBJ2-5; D unclear. Trimming removed 5 bases from V and 5 bases from J, with 9 bases in between. CDR1 SGHAT and CDR2 FQNNGV come from the germline V gene. The CDR3 is made up of 12 amino acids. Written as DNA, the CDR3 is TGTGCCAGCAGCCCTGGAAGGGAGACCCAGTACTTC. Translation: CASSPGRETQYF.

A remark on this clone: The CDR3 does not close with the conserved phenylalanine or tryptophan, likely indicating a read error. No DNA is shown, since the ends of the CDR3 on it are uncertain; the CDR3 is the one TCRdb lists. The chain employs TRBV5-1 and TRBJ2-7; the table's D gene call, TRBD1, was not cross checked with the DNA. Germline V gene sequence: CDR1 SGHRS, CDR2 YFSETQ. The CDR3 has 12 amino acids, counting both end residues. The CDR3 spells CASIHRANRVVS.